This T cell receptor beta chain emerged from a study of response to subunit inactivated influenza vaccine. TCRdb reprocessed the RT-PCR reads with MiXCR, giving one entry per CDR3 protein. There are about 480,000 distinct CDR3 sequences in the sample; 10% to 15% occur only once, and 13% lies in the top ten. CDR1 and CDR2 (germline): LNHNV, YYDKDF (reference sequence). Deletions cut 3 bases from V and 0 bases from J, with 15 bases between. This CDR3 has 18 amino acids. Points on this clonotype: Its antigen is currently unknown.

Findings and caveats of the study: Few new T cells, the authors suggested, are recruited by each seasonal influenza vaccination.

Source: PBMCs from blood, taken 45 days after vaccination. The V call is TRBV15, the J call TRBJ2-6; D may be TRBD1 (6 bases). The clonotype comes from a man between 50 and 59 years old who received an inactivated influenza vaccine. In nucleotides, the CDR3 is TGTGCCACCAGCAGCCGACAGGCCAGACACTCTGGGGCCAACGTCCTGACTTTC. This encodes CATSSRQARHSGANVLTF.